This T cell receptor (beta chain) was captured in a study of PD-1 blockade in classical Hodgkin lymphoma. Assay: immunoSEQ multiplex PCR; the TCRdb copy retains only in-frame clones and omits some. The table has more than 20,000 clones, around 74% seen once. Documented time point: cycle 4 day 1 (C4D1), after 5 to 7 weeks of nivolumab. Each patient relapsed following autologous stem cell transplantation, and prior brentuximab vedotin exposure differed. From thawed PBMCs, CD4+ T cells were purified using magnetic negative selection. Specimen: CD4+ T cells from blood, collected before the fourth cycle of nivolumab. This receptor was obtained from a human donor with classical Hodgkin lymphoma.

The CDR3 loop reads CASSLYLGGYTF. Here the CDR3 DNA reads TGCGCCAGCAGCTTGTATCTCGGCGGCTACACCTTC. The chain joins TRBV5-1 to TRBJ1-2, with D uncertain. The CDR3 loop spans 12 amino acids. V gave up 1 base and J gave up 8 bases, with 9 bases separating them. CDR1 SGHRS and CDR2 YFSETQ come from the germline V gene.